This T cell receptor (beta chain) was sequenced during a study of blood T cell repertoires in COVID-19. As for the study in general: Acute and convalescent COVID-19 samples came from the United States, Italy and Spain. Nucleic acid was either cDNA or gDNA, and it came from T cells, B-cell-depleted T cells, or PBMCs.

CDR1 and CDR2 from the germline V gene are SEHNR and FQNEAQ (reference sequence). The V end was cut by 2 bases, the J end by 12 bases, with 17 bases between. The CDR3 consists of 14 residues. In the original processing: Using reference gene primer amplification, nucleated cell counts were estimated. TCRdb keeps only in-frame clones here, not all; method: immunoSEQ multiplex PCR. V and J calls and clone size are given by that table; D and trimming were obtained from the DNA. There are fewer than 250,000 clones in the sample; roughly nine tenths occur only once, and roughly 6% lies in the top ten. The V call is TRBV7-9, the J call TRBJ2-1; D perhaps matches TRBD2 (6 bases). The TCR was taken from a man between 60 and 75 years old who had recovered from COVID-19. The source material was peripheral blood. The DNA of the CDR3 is TGTGCCAGCAGCTTATCGTCGGGAGCAATGCCGCAGTTCTTC. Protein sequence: CASSLSSGAMPQFF.